The source of this T cell receptor (beta chain) is a study of blood T cells in healthy people across ages. Extraction of total RNA produced a minimum of 5.5 micrograms from each sample. This clonotype was recorded at least ten times. A second about 6 to 12 cycle PCR used barcoded and J-beta primers. Tagging of each cDNA molecule was performed by a template-switch adaptor with 12 random nucleotides. One entry per CDR3 protein, called by TCRdb with MiXCR from the 5' RACE reads. The data contain hundreds of thousands of distinct CDR3 sequences, less than 40% of them singletons. Sequencing input: blood. This receptor was obtained from a woman of 80 years or more in good health.

The DNA for the CDR3 is TGTGCCAGCACACTCGTAGCGGGGGGGCCAGTTTATCACGAGCAGTACTTC. Protein sequence: CASTLVAGGPVYHEQYF. The rearrangement joins TRBV28 to TRBJ2-7; 11 bases line up with TRBD2. The CDR3 spans 17 residues. CDR1 and CDR2 (germline): MDHEN, SYDVKM. V lost 7 bases, J lost 5 bases, and 16 bases stayed unmatched.